This T cell receptor (beta chain) was retrieved from a study of T cells in tumors after PD-1 blockade. Overall study: Treatment was either pembrolizumab 200 mg every 3 weeks or cemiplimab 350 mg every 2 weeks. A subset received ongoing vismodegib 150 mg daily alongside anti-PD-1 therapy. On average, peripheral blood gave under 150,000 TCR templates and 37,000 or so unique clonotypes. General study points: Some novel exhausted tumor clones appeared in pre-treatment blood, suggesting peripheral recruitment.

Sequenced by immunoSEQ multiplex PCR; TCRdb stores in-frame clones only, minus some. This table holds about 34,000 clones, approximately 73% found once. On this clone: Its target is not known.

With 5 bases removed from V and 2 bases from J, the gap between germline ends came to 16 bases. Germline V gene data show CDR1 as SGHNT and CDR2 as YENEEA. This CDR3 contains 15 residues. The clonotype comes from a human donor with basal cell carcinoma. Source: PBMCs, taken after anti-PD-1 treatment. The chain carries TRBV11-3 and TRBJ2-7; either TRBD1 or TRBD2 may supply D (6 bases each). CDR3 sequence (DNA): TGTGCCAGCAGCAATCGCGGGAAGGGGGCCTACGAGCAGTACTTC. It translates to CASSNRGKGAYEQYF.